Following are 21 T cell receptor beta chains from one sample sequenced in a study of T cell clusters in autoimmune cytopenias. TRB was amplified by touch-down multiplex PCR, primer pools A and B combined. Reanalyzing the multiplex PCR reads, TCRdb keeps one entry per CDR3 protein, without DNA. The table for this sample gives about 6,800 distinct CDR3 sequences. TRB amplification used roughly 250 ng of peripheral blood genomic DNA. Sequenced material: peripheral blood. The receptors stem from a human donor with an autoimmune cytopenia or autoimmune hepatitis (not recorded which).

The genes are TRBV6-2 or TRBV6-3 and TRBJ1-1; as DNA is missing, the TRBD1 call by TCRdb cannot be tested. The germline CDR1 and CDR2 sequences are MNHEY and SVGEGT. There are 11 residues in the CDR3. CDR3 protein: CASSTGQGAFF.

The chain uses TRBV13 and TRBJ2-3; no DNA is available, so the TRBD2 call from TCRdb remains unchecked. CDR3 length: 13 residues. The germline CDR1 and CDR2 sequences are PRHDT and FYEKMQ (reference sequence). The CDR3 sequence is CASSSGSTDTQYF.

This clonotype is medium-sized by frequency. The CDR3 sequence: CASSTGGTGELFF. The chain carries TRBV5-4 and TRBJ2-2; the D call from TCRdb, TRBD1, cannot be confirmed without DNA. CDR1 is SGHNT, CDR2 YYREEE, per germline (reference sequence). CDR3 length: 13 residues.

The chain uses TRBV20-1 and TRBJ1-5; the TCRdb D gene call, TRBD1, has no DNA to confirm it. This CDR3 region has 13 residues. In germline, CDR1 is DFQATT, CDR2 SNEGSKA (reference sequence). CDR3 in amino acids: CSAPGQQNQPQHF.

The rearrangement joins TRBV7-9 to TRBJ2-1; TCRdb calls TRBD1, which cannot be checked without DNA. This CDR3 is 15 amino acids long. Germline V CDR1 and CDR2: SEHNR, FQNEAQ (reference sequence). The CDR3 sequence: CASSLRGDTGNEQFF.

The CDR3 sequence: CASSSPGSGITYEQYF. The chain combines TRBV12-3 or TRBV12-4 with TRBJ2-7; without DNA, the TCRdb call of TRBD2 cannot be checked. There are 16 residues in the CDR3.

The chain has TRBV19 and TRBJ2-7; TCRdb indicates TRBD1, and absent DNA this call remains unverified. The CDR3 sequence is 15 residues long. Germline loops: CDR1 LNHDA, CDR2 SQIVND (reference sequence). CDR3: CASSPLDRDGNEQYF.

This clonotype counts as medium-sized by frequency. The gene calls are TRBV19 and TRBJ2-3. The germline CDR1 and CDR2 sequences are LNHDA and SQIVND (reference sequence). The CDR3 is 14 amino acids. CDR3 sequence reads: CASSILISTDTQYF.

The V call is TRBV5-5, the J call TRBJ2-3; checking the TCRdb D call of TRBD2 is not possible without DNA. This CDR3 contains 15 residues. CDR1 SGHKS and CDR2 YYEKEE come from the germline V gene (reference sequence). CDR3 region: CASSSSGSDGDTQYF. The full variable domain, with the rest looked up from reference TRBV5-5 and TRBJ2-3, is DAGVTQSPTHLIKTRGQQVTLRCSPISGHKSVSWYQQVLGQGPQFIFQYYEKEERGRGNFPDRFSARQFPNYSSELNVNALLLGDSALYLCASSSSGSDGDTQYFGPGTRLTVL.

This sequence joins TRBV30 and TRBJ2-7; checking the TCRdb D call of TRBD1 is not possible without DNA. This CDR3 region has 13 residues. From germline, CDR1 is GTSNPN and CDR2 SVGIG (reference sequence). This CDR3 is CAWSVWDGYEQYF.

The CDR3 loop reads CASSTQAGGRTDTQYF. V and J are TRBV5-4 and TRBJ2-3; the D gene TCRdb calls, TRBD2, cannot be checked with no DNA. Germline CDR1 reads SGHNT; CDR2 reads YYREEE (reference sequence). This CDR3 is 16 amino acids long. The entire variable domain, with the rest obtained from reference TRBV5-4 and TRBJ2-3, is as follows: ETGVTQSPTHLIKTRGQQVTLRCSSQSGHNTVSWYQQALGQGPQFIFQYYREEENGRGNFPPRFSGLQFPNYSSELNVNALELDDSALYLCASSTQAGGRTDTQYFGPGTRLTVL.

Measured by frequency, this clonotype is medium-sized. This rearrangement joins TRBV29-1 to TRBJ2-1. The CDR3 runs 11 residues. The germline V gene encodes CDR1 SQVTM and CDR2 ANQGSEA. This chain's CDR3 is CSVENTNEQFF.

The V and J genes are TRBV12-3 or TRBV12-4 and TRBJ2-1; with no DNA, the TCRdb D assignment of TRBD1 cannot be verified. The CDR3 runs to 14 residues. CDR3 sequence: CASSLGQPHNEQFF.

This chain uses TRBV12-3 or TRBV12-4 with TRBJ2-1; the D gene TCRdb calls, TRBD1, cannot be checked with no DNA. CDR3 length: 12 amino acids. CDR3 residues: CASSLGVNEQFF.

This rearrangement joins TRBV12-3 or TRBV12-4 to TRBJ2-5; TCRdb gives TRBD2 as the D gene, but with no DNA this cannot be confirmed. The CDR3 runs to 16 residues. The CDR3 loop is CASSEHSPGGQETQYF.

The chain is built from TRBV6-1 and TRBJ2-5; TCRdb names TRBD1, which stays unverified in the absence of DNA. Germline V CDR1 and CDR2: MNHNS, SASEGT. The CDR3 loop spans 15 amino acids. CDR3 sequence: CASSADRGRGETQYF.

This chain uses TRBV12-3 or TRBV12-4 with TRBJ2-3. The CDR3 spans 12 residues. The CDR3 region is CASSLGTDTQYF.

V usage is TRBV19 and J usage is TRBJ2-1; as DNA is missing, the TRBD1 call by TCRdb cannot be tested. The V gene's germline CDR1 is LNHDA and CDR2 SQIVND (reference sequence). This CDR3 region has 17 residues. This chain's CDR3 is CASSIMGGRVGYNEQFF.

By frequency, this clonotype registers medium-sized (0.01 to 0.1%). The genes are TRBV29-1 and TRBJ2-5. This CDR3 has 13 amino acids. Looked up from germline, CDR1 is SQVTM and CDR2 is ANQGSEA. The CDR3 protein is CSVEKGWLETQYF.

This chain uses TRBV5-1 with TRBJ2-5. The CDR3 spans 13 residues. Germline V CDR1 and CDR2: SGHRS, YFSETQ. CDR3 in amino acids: CASSLRDQETQYF.

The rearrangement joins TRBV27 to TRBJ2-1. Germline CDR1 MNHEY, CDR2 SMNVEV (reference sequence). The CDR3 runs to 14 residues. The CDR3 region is CASSSFSSYNEQFF.